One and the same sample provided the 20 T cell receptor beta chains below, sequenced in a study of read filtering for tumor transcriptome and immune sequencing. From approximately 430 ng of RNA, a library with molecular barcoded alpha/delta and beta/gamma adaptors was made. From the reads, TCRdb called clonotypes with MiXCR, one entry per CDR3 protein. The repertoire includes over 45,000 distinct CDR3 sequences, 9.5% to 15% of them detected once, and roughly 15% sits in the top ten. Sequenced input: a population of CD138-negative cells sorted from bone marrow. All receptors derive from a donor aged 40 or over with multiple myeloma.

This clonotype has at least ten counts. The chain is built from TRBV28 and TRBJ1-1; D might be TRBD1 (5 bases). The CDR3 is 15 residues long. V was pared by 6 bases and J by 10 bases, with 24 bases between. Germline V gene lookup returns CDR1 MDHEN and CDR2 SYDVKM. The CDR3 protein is CASRISLQGKHGAFF. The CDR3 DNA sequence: TGTGCCAGCAGAATAAGTTTGCAGGGCAAGCATGGAGCTTTCTTT.

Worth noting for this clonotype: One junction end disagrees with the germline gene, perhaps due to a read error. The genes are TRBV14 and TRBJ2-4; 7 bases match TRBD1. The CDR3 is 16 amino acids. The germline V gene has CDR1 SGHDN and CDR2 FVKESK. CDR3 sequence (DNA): TGTGCCAGCAGCCAAGTAGGGACAGTAGCCAAAAACACTCAGTACTTC. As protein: CASSQVGTVAKNTQYF.

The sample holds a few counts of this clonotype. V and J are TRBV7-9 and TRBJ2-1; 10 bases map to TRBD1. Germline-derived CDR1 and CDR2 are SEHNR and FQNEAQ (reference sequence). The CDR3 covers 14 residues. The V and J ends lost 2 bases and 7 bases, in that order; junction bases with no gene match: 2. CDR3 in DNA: TGTGCCAGCAGCTTATCGGACAGGGGGAATGAGCAGTTCTTC. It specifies CASSLSDRGNEQFF.

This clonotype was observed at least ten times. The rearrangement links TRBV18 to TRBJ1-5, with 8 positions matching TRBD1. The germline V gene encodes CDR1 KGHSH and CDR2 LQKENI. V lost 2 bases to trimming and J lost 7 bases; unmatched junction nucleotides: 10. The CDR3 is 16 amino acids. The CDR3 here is CASSPTTGAVGQPQHF. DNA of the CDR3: TGTGCCAGCTCACCAACGACAGGGGCCGTGGGACAGCCCCAGCATTTT.

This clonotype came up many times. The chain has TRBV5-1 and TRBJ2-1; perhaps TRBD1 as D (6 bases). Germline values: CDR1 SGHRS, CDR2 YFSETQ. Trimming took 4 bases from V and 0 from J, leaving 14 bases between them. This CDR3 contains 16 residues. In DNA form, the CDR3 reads TGCGCCAGCAGCCCCGGACAGAAAAACTCCTACAATGAGCAGTTCTTC. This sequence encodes CASSPGQKNSYNEQFF. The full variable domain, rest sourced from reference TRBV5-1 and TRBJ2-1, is KAGVTQTPRYLIKTRGQQVTLSCSPISGHRSVSWYQQTPGQGLQFLFEYFSETQRNKGNFPGRFSGRQFSNSRSEMNVSTLELGDSALYLCASSPGQKNSYNEQFFGPGTRLTVL.

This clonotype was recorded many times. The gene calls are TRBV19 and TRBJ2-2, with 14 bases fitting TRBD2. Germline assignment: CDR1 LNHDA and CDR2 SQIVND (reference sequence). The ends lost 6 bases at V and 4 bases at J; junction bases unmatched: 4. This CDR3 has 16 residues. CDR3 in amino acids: CASRTSGRAGTGELFF. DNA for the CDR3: TGTGCCAGTAGGACTAGCGGGAGGGCCGGCACCGGGGAGCTGTTTTTT.

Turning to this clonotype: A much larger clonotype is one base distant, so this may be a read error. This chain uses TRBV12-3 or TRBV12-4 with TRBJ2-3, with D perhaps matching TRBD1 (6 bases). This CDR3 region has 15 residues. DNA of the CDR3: TGTGCCAGCAGTCAAACAGGGAGTAGCACAGATGCGCAGTATTTT. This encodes CASSQTGSSTDAQYF.

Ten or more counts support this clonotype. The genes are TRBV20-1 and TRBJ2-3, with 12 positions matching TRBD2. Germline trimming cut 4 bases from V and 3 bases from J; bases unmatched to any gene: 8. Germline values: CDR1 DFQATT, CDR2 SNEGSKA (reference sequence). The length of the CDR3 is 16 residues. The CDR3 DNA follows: TGCAGTGCTAAACTACTAGCGGGAGGTGGGACAGATACGCAGTATTTT. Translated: CSAKLLAGGGTDTQYF.

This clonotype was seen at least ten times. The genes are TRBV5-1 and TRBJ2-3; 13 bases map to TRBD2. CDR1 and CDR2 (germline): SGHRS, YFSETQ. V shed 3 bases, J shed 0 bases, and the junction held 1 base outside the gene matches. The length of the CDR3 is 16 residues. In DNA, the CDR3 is TGCGCCAGCAGCTCGGGACTAGCGGGAAGCACAGATACGCAGTATTTT. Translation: CASSSGLAGSTDTQYF.

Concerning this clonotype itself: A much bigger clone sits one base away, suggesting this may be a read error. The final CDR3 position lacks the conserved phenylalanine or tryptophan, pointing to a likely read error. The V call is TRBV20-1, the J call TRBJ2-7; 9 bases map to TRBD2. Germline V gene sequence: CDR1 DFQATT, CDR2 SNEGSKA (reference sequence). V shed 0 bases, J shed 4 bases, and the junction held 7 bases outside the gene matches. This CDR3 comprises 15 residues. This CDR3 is CSARDRSSGKYEQYL. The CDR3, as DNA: TGCAGTGCTAGAGATCGGTCTAGCGGGAAGTACGAGCAGTACCTC.

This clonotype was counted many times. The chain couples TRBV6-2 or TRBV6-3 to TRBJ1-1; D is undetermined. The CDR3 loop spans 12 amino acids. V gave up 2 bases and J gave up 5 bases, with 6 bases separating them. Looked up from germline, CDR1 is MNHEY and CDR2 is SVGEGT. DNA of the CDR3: TGTGCCAGCAGTTACACGAGGACTGAAGCTTTCTTT. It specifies CASSYTRTEAFF.

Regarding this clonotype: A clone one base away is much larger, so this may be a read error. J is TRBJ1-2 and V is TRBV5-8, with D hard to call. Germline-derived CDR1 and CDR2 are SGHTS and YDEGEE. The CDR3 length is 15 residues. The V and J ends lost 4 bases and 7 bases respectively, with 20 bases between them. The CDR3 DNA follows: TGTGCCAGCAGCCAAAGGACTGCCGGTGGAAGTGGCTACACCTTC. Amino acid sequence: CASSQRTAGGSGYTF.

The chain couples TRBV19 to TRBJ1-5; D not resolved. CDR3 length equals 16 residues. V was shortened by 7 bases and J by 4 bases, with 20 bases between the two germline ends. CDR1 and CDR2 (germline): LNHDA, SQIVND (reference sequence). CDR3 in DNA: TGTGCCAGTAAGTTTACAGTGGGGAGGAATAATCAGCCCCAGCATTTT. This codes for CASKFTVGRNNQPQHF.

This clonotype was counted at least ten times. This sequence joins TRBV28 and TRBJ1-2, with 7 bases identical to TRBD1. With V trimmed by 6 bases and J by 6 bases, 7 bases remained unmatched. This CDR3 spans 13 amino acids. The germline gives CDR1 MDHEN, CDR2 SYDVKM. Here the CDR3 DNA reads TGTGCCAGCAGAGTGACAGGGAGTAATGGCTACACCTTC. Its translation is CASRVTGSNGYTF.

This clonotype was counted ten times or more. As DNA, the CDR3 is TGCGCCAGCAGCCAAGGGGAAGCCTCGAGCCGGAATTCACCCCTCCACTTT. This codes for CASSQGEASSRNSPLHF. V usage is TRBV4-1 and J usage is TRBJ1-6; no clear D gene. CDR1 and CDR2 from the germline V gene are MGHRA and YSYEKL. The V and J ends lost 1 base and 7 bases respectively, with 17 bases between them. The CDR3 consists of 17 residues.

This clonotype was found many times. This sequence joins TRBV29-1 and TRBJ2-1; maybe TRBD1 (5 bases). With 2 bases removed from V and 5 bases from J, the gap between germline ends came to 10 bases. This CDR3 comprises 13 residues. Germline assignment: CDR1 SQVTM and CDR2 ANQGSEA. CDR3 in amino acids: CSVERGRDNEQFF. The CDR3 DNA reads TGCAGCGTTGAAAGGGGCAGAGACAATGAGCAGTTCTTC.

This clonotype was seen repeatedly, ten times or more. The CDR3 sequence is CASSGRGRGVNEQFF. The CDR3 DNA is TGTGCCAGTAGTGGTAGGGGGAGAGGAGTCAATGAGCAGTTCTTC. The chain combines TRBV19 with TRBJ2-1, with D possibly being TRBD1 (6 bases). The CDR3 is 15 residues long. Germline assignment: CDR1 LNHDA and CDR2 SQIVND (reference sequence). V dropped 5 bases and J dropped 6 bases, with 17 bases sitting between them.

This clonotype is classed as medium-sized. The CDR3 protein is CASSLGRDSTYNEQFF. CDR3 nucleotide sequence: TGTGCCAGCAGCCTAGGGAGGGATTCTACCTACAATGAGCAGTTCTTC. The gene calls are TRBV7-9 and TRBJ2-1; 7 bases fit TRBD2. V lost 5 bases, J lost 2 bases, and 9 bases stayed unmatched. CDR1 is SEHNR, CDR2 FQNEAQ, per germline (reference sequence). The CDR3 length is 16 residues.

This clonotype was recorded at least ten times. CDR3 sequence: CASSTSSGRIQETQYF. CDR3 coding DNA: TGTGCCAGCAGCACCTCTAGCGGGAGGATCCAAGAGACCCAGTACTTC. The J gene is TRBJ2-5, the V gene TRBV28, with 11 bases aligning to TRBD2. The CDR3 sequence is 16 residues long. The V gene's germline CDR1 is MDHEN and CDR2 SYDVKM. V was clipped by 6 bases and J by 1 base; unmatched bases: 7.

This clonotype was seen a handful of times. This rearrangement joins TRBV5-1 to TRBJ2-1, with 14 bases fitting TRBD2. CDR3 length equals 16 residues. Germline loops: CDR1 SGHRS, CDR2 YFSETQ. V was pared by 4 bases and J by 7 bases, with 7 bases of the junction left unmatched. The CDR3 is CASSPEGTSGRNEQFF. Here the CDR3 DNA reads TGCGCCAGCAGCCCCGAGGGGACTAGCGGGAGAAATGAGCAGTTCTTC.